These T cell receptor beta chains were read from a single sample in a study of tumor-infiltrating lymphocytes in primary liver carcinoma. TCRdb processed the multiplex PCR reads anew with MiXCR; each CDR3 protein has one entry. The repertoire consists of around 100,000 distinct CDR3 sequences, with approximately 71% occurring once and the leading ten covering 9% to 10%. The sample consisted of liver tumor tissue from sampling region 5. Receptors originate from a woman aged 55-69 years with primary liver carcinoma and hepatitis B virus infection. Each CDR3 is given without its conserved first and last residue.

cdr3_aa: AIRQTYEQY
v_call: TRBV10-3

cdr3_aa: ASSLGTSGRVNEQY
v_call: TRBV4-2

cdr3_aa: TSNRRLAGGPGDVQF
v_call: TRBV11-2

cdr3_aa: ASSPRWTGGGRNSNQPQH
v_call: TRBV6-5

cdr3_aa: ASSSVAGVTSTDTEH
v_call: TRBV11-2

cdr3_aa: ANSPDFPWESSYEQY
v_call: TRBV11-2

cdr3_aa: ASSSWDRGLATNEKLF
v_call: TRBV11-2

cdr3_aa: ASRRQQTSYEQY
v_call: TRBV28

cdr3_aa: ASSPGMNTEAF
v_call: TRBV18

cdr3_aa: ASSLPGSGRSTGELF
v_call: TRBV6-2/TRBV6-3

cdr3_aa: ACRGTDNSPLH
v_call: TRBV30

cdr3_aa: ANSWMPTGTGDEQY
v_call: TRBV5-1

cdr3_aa: ACSLEFPSGGGTDTQY
v_call: TRBV5-1

cdr3_aa: ASSPSTSRNTGELF
v_call: TRBV28

cdr3_aa: ASNGGALQPQH
v_call: TRBV2

cdr3_aa: ACGSGRGLNNEQL
v_call: TRBV12-5

cdr3_aa: TSSLTPSWRETQY
v_call: TRBV11-2

cdr3_aa: ASSFLSGTDTQY
v_call: TRBV28

cdr3_aa: ASRLSGTGSPGELF
v_call: TRBV6-1

cdr3_aa: ASSLRGTRYEQY
v_call: TRBV28

cdr3_aa: ASRSDTGDEQF
v_call: TRBV19

cdr3_aa: ASSFRQGRPSGRGSSYNEQF
v_call: TRBV28